The 17 T cell receptor beta chains given below trace back to one sample, sequenced in a study of regulatory T cells in long-lasting Graves disease. iRepertoire HTBI primers and Arm-PCR of CDR3 regions built TCR beta libraries. Each CDR3 protein gets one entry after TCRdb re-called the multiplex PCR reads with MiXCR. Counted here are 350,000 to 500,000 distinct CDR3 sequences, roughly 15% occurring once; the ten biggest clones make up around 10%. Time point: newly diagnosed GD, antithyroid drugs for less than 3 months. Making the TCR library involved RNA that had been extracted from PBMCs. These data also featured in a second study, about T cells in Graves' hyperthyroidism and ophthalmopathy.

The sequenced sample was peripheral blood mononuclear cells (PBMCs), obtained at new diagnosis, from a patient treated with antithyroid drugs. These receptors were obtained from a woman younger than 45 with Graves disease.

The chain joins TRBV7-9 to TRBJ2-1, with 9 nucleotides matching TRBD2. The CDR3 runs 18 residues. Losses at the gene ends were 2 bases for V and 1 base for J; bases not matched to a gene: 9. Per germline, CDR1 SEHNR and CDR2 FQNEAQ (reference sequence). The CDR3 spells CASSLTPGLAPSYNEQFF. CDR3 bases: TGTGCCAGCAGCTTAACTCCGGGACTAGCTCCGTCCTACAATGAGCAGTTCTTC.

This clonotype was seen ten or more times. The chain combines TRBV2 with TRBJ1-1; D remains unclear. Germline V gives CDR1 SNHLY, CDR2 FYNNEI. This CDR3 contains 13 residues. Trimming stripped 4 bases from V and 2 bases from J, with 8 bases between. For the CDR3, the DNA is TGTGCCAGCAGTGCGGATGGAAACACTGAAGCTTTCTTT. This encodes CASSADGNTEAFF.

This clonotype occurred many times. The V call is TRBV28, the J call TRBJ2-7; no clear D gene. The CDR3 is made up of 11 amino acids. Trimming left V 6 bases short and J 3 bases short, with 6 bases between. The V gene's germline CDR1 is MDHEN and CDR2 SYDVKM. This CDR3 reads CASSPNYEQYF. DNA of the CDR3: TGTGCCAGCAGCCCCAACTACGAGCAGTACTTC.

This chain uses TRBV5-5 with TRBJ2-1; possibly TRBD1 for D (6 bases). The V gene's germline CDR1 is SGHKS and CDR2 YYEKEE (reference sequence). The V and J ends lost 2 bases and 7 bases respectively, with 16 bases between them. CDR3 length: 15 amino acids. CDR3 nucleotide sequence: TGTGCCAGCAGCTTCGGCAGGGGAGTGGGAAATGAGCAGTTCTTC. Protein sequence: CASSFGRGVGNEQFF.

This clonotype appeared many times. J is TRBJ2-7 and V is TRBV5-5, with 9 positions matching TRBD1. In germline, CDR1 is SGHKS, CDR2 YYEKEE (reference sequence). The CDR3 sequence is 15 residues long. V shed 4 bases, J shed 3 bases, and the junction held 8 bases outside the gene matches. CDR3 region: CASSPRGTGYYEQYF. The CDR3, as DNA: TGTGCCAGCAGCCCCCGTGGGACAGGGTACTACGAGCAGTACTTC.

The rearrangement joins TRBV27 to TRBJ2-3, with 7 nucleotides matching TRBD2. This CDR3 is 15 amino acids long. V dropped 0 bases and J dropped 4; count of bases not matched to a gene: 4. Germline CDR1 is MNHEY and CDR2 is SMNVEV (reference sequence). CDR3 sequence: CASSLSTSAADTQYF. CDR3 bases: TGTGCCAGCAGTTTATCTACTAGCGCGGCAGATACGCAGTATTTT.

In this sample, this clonotype turned up a few times. V gene TRBV16 combines with J gene TRBJ1-2; possibly TRBD1 for D (6 bases). The CDR3 is 14 amino acids. V shed 0 bases and J shed 4 bases, with 9 bases lying between them. Germline V lookup: CDR1 KGHSY, CDR2 FQNENV. CDR3 in amino acids: CASSQSGGTYGYTF. Written as DNA, the CDR3 is TGTGCCAGCAGCCAATCTGGGGGCACCTATGGCTACACCTTC. The full variable domain, with the rest looked up from reference TRBV16 and TRBJ1-2, is GEEVAQTPKHLVRGEGQKAKLYCAPIKGHSYVFWYQQVLKNEFKFLISFQNENVFDETGMPKERFSAKCLPNSPCSLEIQATKLEDSAVYFCASSQSGGTYGYTFGSGTRLTVV.

This clonotype occurred many times. The rearrangement uses TRBV11-2 and TRBJ2-7, with a weak D call TRBD2 (6 bases). CDR3 length: 15 residues. V was pared by 1 base and J by 0 bases, with 10 bases between. The V gene's germline CDR1 is SGHAT and CDR2 FQNNGV. CDR3 bases: TGTGCCAGCAGCTTAGTCGCGACTAGCTCCTACGAGCAGTACTTC. Protein sequence: CASSLVATSSYEQYF.

This clonotype was counted many times. The V and J genes are TRBV28 and TRBJ2-7; perhaps D is TRBD1 or TRBD2 (5 bases each). The CDR3 spans 14 residues. With 2 bases removed from V and 0 bases from J, the gap between germline ends came to 8 bases. Germline CDR1 MDHEN, CDR2 SYDVKM. CDR3 DNA sequence: TGTGCCAGCAGTTTAATGGGGGACTCCTACGAGCAGTACTTC. Translation: CASSLMGDSYEQYF.

This clonotype was seen at least ten times. The chain links TRBV7-9 to TRBJ1-1; no firm D call. Between the trimmed V and J ends, which lost 0 bases and 1 base, there was a span of 6 bases. Germline lookup yields CDR1 SEHNR and CDR2 FQNEAQ (reference sequence). The CDR3 covers 14 residues. This CDR3 is CASSLALGNTEAFF. Here the CDR3 DNA reads TGTGCCAGCAGCTTAGCGCTGGGGAACACTGAAGCTTTCTTT.

This clonotype has a handful of counts. This chain joins TRBV6-1 and TRBJ2-1; either TRBD1 or TRBD2 may fit D (6 bases each). V lost 5 bases and J 12 bases, leaving 17 bases between the germline ends. Germline CDR1 is MNHNS and CDR2 is SASEGT. The length of the CDR3 is 13 residues. The CDR3, as DNA: TGTGCCAGCAGTCCGAGGGGGGCTCCCAGGCAGTTCTTC. Its protein is CASSPRGAPRQFF.

The chain combines TRBV9 with TRBJ2-7, with 11 bases that match TRBD1. Germline V CDR1 and CDR2: SGDLS, YYNGEE. The CDR3 is 16 residues long. Trimming cost V 0 bases and J 0 bases; bases outside gene matches: 2. This CDR3 reads CASSVAGTGGSYEQYF. CDR3 coding DNA: TGTGCCAGCAGCGTAGCGGGGACAGGGGGCTCCTACGAGCAGTACTTC.

Comments on this clonotype: A read error may account for a junction end that differs from germline. The chain combines TRBV9 with TRBJ2-2; 8 positions agree with TRBD2. CDR3 size: 12 residues. Germline CDR1 SGDLS, CDR2 YYNGEE. CDR3 bases: TGTGCCAGCAGCAAAGGTAGCGGGAAGCTGTTTTTT. It is translated as CASSKGSGKLFF.

The sample holds many counts of this clonotype. The chain uses TRBV4-1 and TRBJ1-5; D possibly corresponds to TRBD1 (5 bases). The V gene's germline CDR1 is MGHRA and CDR2 YSYEKL. V was clipped by 1 base and J by 7 bases, with 8 bases between them. This CDR3 contains 13 residues. The CDR3 reads CASSQVGGQPQHF. The CDR3 DNA is TGCGCCAGCAGCCAAGTTGGGGGACAGCCCCAGCATTTT.

This clonotype occurred many times. The J gene is TRBJ2-5, the V gene TRBV7-9, with 11 bases lining up with TRBD2. Germline-derived CDR1 and CDR2 are SEHNR and FQNEAQ (reference sequence). The J segment lost 2 bases and the V segment lost 7 bases, leaving 6 bases of the junction unmatched. This CDR3 region has 15 residues. This CDR3 is CASIRTSGPQETQYF. The CDR3 DNA reads as TGTGCCAGCATTCGGACTAGCGGGCCACAAGAGACCCAGTACTTC.

This clonotype has just a few counts. This chain links TRBV6-5 with TRBJ1-2; D is undetermined. CDR3 length: 19 residues. Germline assignment: CDR1 MNHEY and CDR2 SVGAGI. The V gene lost 0 bases and the J gene lost 0 bases, with 20 bases spanning the gap. CDR3 region: CASSYSNIRGYSPNYGYTF. The CDR3 nucleotides read TGTGCCAGCAGTTACTCGAACATCCGAGGATATAGTCCTAACTATGGCTACACCTTC.

This clonotype appeared a few times. The V gene is TRBV24-1, the J gene TRBJ2-1; 11 bases fit TRBD2. V trimming: 4 bases; J trimming: 7 bases; junction bases outside the gene matches: 11. Germline CDR1 is KGHDR and CDR2 is SFDVKD. The CDR3 sequence is 17 residues long. As DNA, the CDR3 is TGTGCCACCAGTGAGGCTATACTAGCGGGAGTGGCGAATGAGCAGTTCTTC. This translates into CATSEAILAGVANEQFF.